The 5 T cell receptor beta chains listed next were all sequenced from one sample in a study of T-cell reconstitution after alpha-beta-depleted transplantation in children. During its preparation, the TCRbeta library received unique molecular identifiers. TCRdb reprocessed the PCR reads via MiXCR and lists one record per CDR3 protein. Of about 420,000 distinct CDR3 sequences in the sample, roughly 11% were seen once. This specimen consisted of PBMCs from the stem cell graft donor, obtained from the stem cell graft. The receptors originated from a human donor who donated a stem cell graft to a child with acute myeloid leukemia.

This clonotype was observed a few times. The chain recombines TRBV6-1 with TRBJ1-6; D not resolved. The CDR3 sequence is 16 residues long. V was trimmed by 7 bases and J by 0 bases, leaving 13 bases between them. Germline V gene data show CDR1 as MNHNS and CDR2 as SASEGT. The CDR3 sequence is CASTQTPSSYNSPLHF. The CDR3 DNA reads as TGTGCCAGCACCCAGACACCCAGCTCCTATAATTCACCCCTCCACTTT.

With regard to this clonotype: The junction differs from germline at one of its ends, possibly a read error. The chain links TRBV6-1 to TRBJ1-4, with a weak D call TRBD1 (5 bases). Germline V gene sequence: CDR1 MNHNS, CDR2 SASEGT. There are 17 residues in the CDR3. This CDR3 is CASSQAGTGLLREKLFF. The DNA of the CDR3 is TGTGCCAGCAGTCAAGCCGGGACCGGCCTATTGAGAGAAAAACTGTTTTTT.

The chain has TRBV18 and TRBJ2-3; 10 bases are a match to TRBD2. The trim removed 0 bases at V and 5 bases at J, leaving 2 bases unmatched. This CDR3 contains 15 residues. Per the germline V gene, CDR1 is KGHSH and CDR2 is LQKENI. CDR3 sequence: CASSPPSGGQDTQYF. In DNA form, the CDR3 reads TGTGCCAGCTCACCACCTAGCGGGGGGCAAGATACGCAGTATTTT. The full variable domain, completed using reference TRBV18 and TRBJ2-3, is NAGVMQNPRHLVRRRGQEARLRCSPMKGHSHVYWYRQLPEEGLKFMVYLQKENIIDESGMPKERFSAEFPKEGPSILRIQQVVRGDSAAYFCASSPPSGGQDTQYFGPGTRLTVL.

The chain joins TRBV24-1 to TRBJ2-1; unclear D gene. Trimming took 6 bases from V and 0 from J, leaving 8 bases between them. The germline gives CDR1 KGHDR, CDR2 SFDVKD. The CDR3 runs to 14 residues. The CDR3 protein is CATSSRSSYNEQFF. The CDR3 nucleotides read TGTGCCACCAGTTCCAGGAGCTCCTACAATGAGCAGTTCTTC.

This chain connects TRBV20-1 to TRBJ1-1; D is possibly TRBD1 (5 bases). The CDR3 runs 15 residues. V lost 1 base and J lost 5, with 17 bases in between. The V gene's germline CDR1 is DFQATT and CDR2 SNEGSKA (reference sequence). Here the CDR3 DNA reads TGCAGTGCTAGAGGTGGATCGGGGGTCGGAACTGAAGCTTTCTTT. It encodes CSARGGSGVGTEAFF.